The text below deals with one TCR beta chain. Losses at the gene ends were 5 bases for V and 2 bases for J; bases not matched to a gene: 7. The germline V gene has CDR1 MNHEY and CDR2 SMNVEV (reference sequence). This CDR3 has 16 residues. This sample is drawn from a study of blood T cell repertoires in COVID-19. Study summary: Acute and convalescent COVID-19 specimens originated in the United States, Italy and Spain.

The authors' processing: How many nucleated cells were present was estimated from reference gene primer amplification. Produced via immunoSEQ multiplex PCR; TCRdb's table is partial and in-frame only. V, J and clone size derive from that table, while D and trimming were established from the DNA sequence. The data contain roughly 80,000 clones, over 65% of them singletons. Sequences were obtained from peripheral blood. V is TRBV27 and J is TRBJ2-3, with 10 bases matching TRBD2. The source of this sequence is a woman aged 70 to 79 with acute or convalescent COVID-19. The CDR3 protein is CASSPKAGGYTDTQYF. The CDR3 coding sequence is TGTGCCAGCAGTCCCAAAGCGGGGGGGTACACAGATACGCAGTATTTT.